These T cell receptor beta chains were read from a single sample in a study of cytomegalovirus exposure and HLA in healthy donors. The protocol was immunoSEQ multiplex PCR, while the TCRdb copy is restricted to in-frame clones and leaves out a portion. The sample records some 140,000 clones, approximately 89% being singletons. Sequencing was carried out using PBMCs. The receptor source for this set is a woman under 40 in good health and CMV-seropositive. The conserved cysteine and the conserved F or W are not part of the CDR3 here.

V gene	J gene	CDR3 protein
TRBV19	TRBJ2-4	ASSDLNIQY
TRBV28	-	ASSKQTGSLFYEQY
TRBV9	TRBJ2-1	ASSVTGEYYNEQF
TRBV4-1	TRBJ2-1	ASSQQKRGGVYEQF
TRBV6-4	TRBJ2-2	ASMGLAGNTGELF
TRBV5-1	TRBJ2-5	ASSLGTSVLQETQY
TRBV9	TRBJ1-5	ASSVDGRHYQPQH
TRBV27	TRBJ2-5	ASNRDYGFQETQY
TRBV5-1	TRBJ2-5	ASSSTLTSGQETQY
TRBV7-2	TRBJ2-1	ASSRSPGEQF
TRBV5-1	TRBJ2-7	ASSPWGGVYEQY
TRBV7-2	TRBJ2-7	ASSLAPTPSGEQY
TRBV11-2	TRBJ2-2	ASSSRGDRGSGELF
TRBV28	TRBJ2-7	ASSFEGVNYEQY
TRBV6-5	TRBJ1-1	ASRTGGVNTEAF
TRBV9	TRBJ2-3	ASSVAGTGVSDTQY
TRBV10-3	TRBJ2-7	AISEGSPYAGYEQY
TRBV10-3	TRBJ1-4	AIRREEGEKLF
TRBV9	TRBJ2-1	ASSVGTNHNEQF
TRBV15	TRBJ2-5	ATSRGGAEETQY
TRBV5-6	TRBJ1-2	ASSLTGASNYGYT
TRBV30	-	AWMGRNSYEQY
TRBV18	TRBJ2-7	ASSPRLAGDKYEQY
TRBV10-3	TRBJ2-3	AINGISGSYGIDTQY
TRBV27	TRBJ1-4	ASSPLGTATNEKLF
TRBV30	TRBJ1-1	AWSWDSSSTEAF
TRBV14	TRBJ2-2	ASSSLRQEPNTGELF
TRBV19	TRBJ1-5	ASSIWTGGQPQH
TRBV5-1	TRBJ2-2	ASSLAVPSGTGELF
TRBV28	TRBJ1-2	ATSAGTGSYGYT
TRBV5-1	TRBJ2-1	ASSVDRADNEQF
TRBV27	TRBJ2-7	ASSFGISYEQY
TRBV28	TRBJ2-2	ASSERAGELF
TRBV6-5	TRBJ2-7	ASSPSGGMSEQY
TRBV21-1	TRBJ2-5	ASSSQETQY
TRBV9	TRBJ2-2	ASSFRTSGSTGELF
TRBV10-3	TRBJ1-1	ASNDRVSSTEAF
TRBV6-1	TRBJ1-5	ASSEATGQGNQPQH